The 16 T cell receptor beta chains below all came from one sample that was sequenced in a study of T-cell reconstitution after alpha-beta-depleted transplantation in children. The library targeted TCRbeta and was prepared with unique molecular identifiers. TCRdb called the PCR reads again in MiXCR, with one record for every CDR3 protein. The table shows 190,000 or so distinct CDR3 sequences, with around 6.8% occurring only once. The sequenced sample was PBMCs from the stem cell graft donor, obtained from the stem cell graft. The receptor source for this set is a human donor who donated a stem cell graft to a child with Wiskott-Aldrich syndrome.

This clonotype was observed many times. In nucleotides, the CDR3 is TGTGCCATCGGTAGGGACGATCACACTGAAGCTTTCTTT. This codes for CAIGRDDHTEAFF. V and J are TRBV10-3 and TRBJ1-1; possible D gene TRBD1, 5 bases. The V gene lost 8 bases and the J gene lost 3 bases, with 13 bases spanning the gap. Germline V gene data show CDR1 as ENHRY and CDR2 as SYGVKD. The CDR3 runs 13 residues.

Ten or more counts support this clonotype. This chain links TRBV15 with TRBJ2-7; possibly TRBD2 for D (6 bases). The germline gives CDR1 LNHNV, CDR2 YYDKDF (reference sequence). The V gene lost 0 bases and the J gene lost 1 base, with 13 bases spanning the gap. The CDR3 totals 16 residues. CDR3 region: CATSRDAGRRSYEQYF. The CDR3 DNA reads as TGTGCCACCAGCAGAGATGCGGGACGGCGATCCTACGAGCAGTACTTC.

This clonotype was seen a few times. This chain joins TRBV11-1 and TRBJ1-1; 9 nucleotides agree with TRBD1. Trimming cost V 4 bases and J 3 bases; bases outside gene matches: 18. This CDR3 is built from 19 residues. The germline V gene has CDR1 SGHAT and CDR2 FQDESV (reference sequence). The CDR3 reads CASSSSLPGQGRLDTEAFF. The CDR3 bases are TGTGCCAGCAGCTCCTCATTACCGGGACAGGGTCGCTTGGACACTGAAGCTTTCTTT.

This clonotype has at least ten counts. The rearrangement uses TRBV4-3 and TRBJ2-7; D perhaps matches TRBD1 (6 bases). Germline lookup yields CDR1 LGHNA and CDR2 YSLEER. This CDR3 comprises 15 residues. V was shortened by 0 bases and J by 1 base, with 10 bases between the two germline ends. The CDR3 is CASSQEDSISYEQYF. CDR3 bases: TGCGCCAGCAGCCAAGAGGACAGTATATCCTACGAGCAGTACTTC.

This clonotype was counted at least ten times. CDR3 sequence (DNA): TGTGCCAGCGGCCAATCTAGGAATTCCTACAATGAGCAGTTCTTC. Translating gives CASGQSRNSYNEQFF. The chain recombines TRBV11-2 with TRBJ2-1, with D uncertain. The germline V gene encodes CDR1 SGHAT and CDR2 FQNNGV. This CDR3 has 15 amino acids. Trimming pared 8 bases from V and 1 base from J, leaving 15 bases between.

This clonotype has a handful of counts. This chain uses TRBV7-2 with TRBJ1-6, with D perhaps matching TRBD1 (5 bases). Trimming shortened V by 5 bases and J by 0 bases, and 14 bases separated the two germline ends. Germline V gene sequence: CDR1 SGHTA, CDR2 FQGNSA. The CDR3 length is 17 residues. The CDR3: CASSPGHSSSYNSPLHF. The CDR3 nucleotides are TGTGCCAGCAGCCCCGGACATTCGAGCTCCTATAATTCACCCCTCCACTTT. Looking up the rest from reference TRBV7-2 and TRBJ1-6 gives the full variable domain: GAGVSQSPSNKVTEKGKDVELRCDPISGHTALYWYRQSLGQGLEFLIYFQGNSAPDKSGLPSDRFSAERTGGSVSTLTIQRTQQEDSAVYLCASSPGHSSSYNSPLHFGNGTRLTVT.

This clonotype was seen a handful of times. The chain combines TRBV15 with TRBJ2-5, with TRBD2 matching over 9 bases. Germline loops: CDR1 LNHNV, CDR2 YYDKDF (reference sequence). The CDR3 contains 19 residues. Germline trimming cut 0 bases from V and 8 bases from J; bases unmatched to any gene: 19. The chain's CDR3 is CATSRDDFPNSGGPDTQYF. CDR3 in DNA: TGTGCCACCAGCAGAGACGATTTCCCGAATAGCGGGGGCCCAGATACCCAGTACTTC.

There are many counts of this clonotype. DNA for the CDR3: TGTGCCAGCAGTGAATATTTAGGGGAGGATGAGCAGTTCTTC. Protein product: CASSEYLGEDEQFF. The chain is built from TRBV2 and TRBJ2-1; tentatively, D is TRBD2 (6 bases). Trimming cost V 2 bases and J 8 bases, with 13 bases left between them. The germline V gene encodes CDR1 SNHLY and CDR2 FYNNEI. This CDR3 is 14 amino acids long.

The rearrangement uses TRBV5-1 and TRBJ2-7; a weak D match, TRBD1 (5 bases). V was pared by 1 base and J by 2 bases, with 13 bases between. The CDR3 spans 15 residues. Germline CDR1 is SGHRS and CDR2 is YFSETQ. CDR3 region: CASSLLGGATYEQYF. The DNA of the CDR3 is TGCGCCAGCAGCTTGCTGGGTGGGGCGACCTACGAGCAGTACTTC.

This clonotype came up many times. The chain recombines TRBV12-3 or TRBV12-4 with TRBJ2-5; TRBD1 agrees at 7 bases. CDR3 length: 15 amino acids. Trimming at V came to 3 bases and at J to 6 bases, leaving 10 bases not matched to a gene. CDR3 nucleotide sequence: TGTGCCAGCAGTTTCAGGGCAGGGGGAGAGAAGACCCAGTACTTC. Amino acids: CASSFRAGGEKTQYF.

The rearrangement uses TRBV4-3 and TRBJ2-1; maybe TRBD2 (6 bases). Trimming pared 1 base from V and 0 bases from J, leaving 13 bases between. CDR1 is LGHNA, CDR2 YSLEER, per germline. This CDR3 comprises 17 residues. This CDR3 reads CASSQGLAPLSYNEQFF. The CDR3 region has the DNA TGCGCCAGCAGCCAAGGTCTAGCGCCCCTCTCCTACAATGAGCAGTTCTTC.

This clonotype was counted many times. CDR3 protein: CSALTPGLAGALVGTDTQYF. The CDR3 DNA is TGCAGTGCTCTTACCCCGGGACTAGCGGGAGCCCTAGTCGGCACAGATACGCAGTATTTT. The chain employs TRBV20-1 and TRBJ2-3; 14 bases agree with TRBD2. V trimming: 5 bases; J trimming: 1 base; junction bases outside the gene matches: 17. Germline V gene data show CDR1 as DFQATT and CDR2 as SNEGSKA (reference sequence). The CDR3 has 20 residues.

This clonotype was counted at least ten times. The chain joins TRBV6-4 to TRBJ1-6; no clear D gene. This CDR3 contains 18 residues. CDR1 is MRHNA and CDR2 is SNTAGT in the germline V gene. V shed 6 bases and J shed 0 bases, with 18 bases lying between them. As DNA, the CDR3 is TGTGCCAGCAGAGAACTCGCATGGCAGAGCTCCTATAATTCACCCCTCCACTTT. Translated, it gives CASRELAWQSSYNSPLHF.

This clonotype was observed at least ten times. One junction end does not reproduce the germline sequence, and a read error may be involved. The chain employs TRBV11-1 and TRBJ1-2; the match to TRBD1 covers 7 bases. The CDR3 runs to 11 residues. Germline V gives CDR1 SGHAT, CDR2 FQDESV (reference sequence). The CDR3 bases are TGTGCCAGCAGCTCCCTCGGGGGACAGCTCTTC. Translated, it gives CASSSLGGQLF.

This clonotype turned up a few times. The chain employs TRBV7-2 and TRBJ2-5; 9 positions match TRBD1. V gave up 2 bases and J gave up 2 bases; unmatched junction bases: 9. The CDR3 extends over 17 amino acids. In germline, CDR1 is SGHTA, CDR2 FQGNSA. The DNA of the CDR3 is TGTGCCAGCAGCTTAAGGTTGACAGGGGGTCGACAAGAGACCCAGTACTTC. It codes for CASSLRLTGGRQETQYF. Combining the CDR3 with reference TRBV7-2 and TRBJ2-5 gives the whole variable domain GAGVSQSPSNKVTEKGKDVELRCDPISGHTALYWYRQSLGQGLEFLIYFQGNSAPDKSGLPSDRFSAERTGGSVSTLTIQRTQQEDSAVYLCASSLRLTGGRQETQYFGPGTRLLVL.

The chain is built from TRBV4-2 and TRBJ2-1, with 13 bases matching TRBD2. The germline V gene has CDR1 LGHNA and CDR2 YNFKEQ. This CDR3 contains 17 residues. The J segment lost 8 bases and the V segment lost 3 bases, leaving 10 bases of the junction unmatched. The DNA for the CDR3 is TGTGCCAGCAGCCAGGAACTAGCGGGGGGGCCGGGCGATGAGCAGTTCTTC. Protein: CASSQELAGGPGDEQFF.